This is a list of T cell receptor beta chains from one sample in a study of blood T cell repertoires in COVID-19. The table came from immunoSEQ multiplex PCR; TCRdb's copy has only in-frame clones and leaves some out. The top ten hold under 40% of the sample, which has tens of thousands of clones, approximately 85% seen once. Material: peripheral blood. The source of these receptors is an elderly woman with COVID-19, enrolled during active disease. The CDR3 runs from the conserved cysteine through the conserved F or W. A D gene is named only where the DNA matches it firmly. Size tells how often a clone was seen (once, few, many) or the class of an expanded clone, and some rows leave it out.

size,J,V,D,CDR3,DNA
.,TRBJ1-4,TRBV19,.,CASSSRSSGATNEKLFF,TGTGCCAGTAGTTCAAGGTCCTCGGGAGCAACTAATGAAAAACTGTTTTTT
.,TRBJ2-7,TRBV19,.,CASGRQASYEQYF,TGTGCCAGTGGAAGACAGGCTTCCTACGAGCAGTACTTC
.,TRBJ2-2,TRBV19,TRBD1,CASSSGQGVVDTGELFF,TGTGCCAGTAGTTCGGGACAGGGGGTAGTGGACACCGGGGAGCTGTTTTTT
.,TRBJ2-7,TRBV7-9,.,CASSLVAGANEQYF,TGTGCCAGCAGCTTAGTGGCAGGGGCAAACGAGCAGTACTTC
.,TRBJ2-7,TRBV24-1,.,CATSDPLGSRHEQYF,TGTGCCACCAGTGACCCCCTTGGGAGCCGCCACGAGCAGTACTTC
.,TRBJ2-7,TRBV6-5,TRBD2,CASSYGTTYEQYF,TGTGCCAGCAGTTACGGGACTACCTACGAGCAGTACTTC
.,TRBJ1-2,TRBV4-1,.,CASSQDWYNGYTF,TGCGCCAGCAGCCAAGATTGGTACAATGGCTACACCTTC
.,TRBJ1-5,TRBV5-8,TRBD1,CASSRDSNLASYQPQHF,TGTGCCAGCAGCCGGGACAGCAACCTTGCTTCTTATCAGCCCCAGCATTTT
.,TRBJ2-5,TRBV7-2,TRBD2,CASSGRTSGGAGETQYF,TGTGCCAGCAGCGGAAGGACTAGCGGGGGGGCAGGGGAGACCCAGTACTTC
.,TRBJ1-1,TRBV18,TRBD1,CASSLNAYLGQMNTEAFF,TGTGCCAGCTCACTCAATGCCTACTTGGGACAGATGAACACTGAAGCTTTCTTT
.,TRBJ1-5,TRBV6-5,.,CASTREINSNQPQHF,TGTGCCAGCACTAGGGAGATTAATAGCAATCAGCCCCAGCATTTT
.,TRBJ2-5,TRBV7-2,.,CASSLENGKETQYF,TGTGCCAGCAGCTTAGAGAACGGTAAAGAGACCCAGTACTTC
.,TRBJ1-2,TRBV12-5,.,CASGTSLLYGYTF,TGTGCTAGTGGAACGAGCCTCCTGTATGGCTACACCTTC
.,TRBJ1-2,TRBV6-5,.,CASSYGRLADGYTF,TGTGCCAGCAGTTACGGCAGACTGGCAGATGGCTACACCTTC
.,TRBJ1-4,TRBV7-2,.,CASSPAMVLGEKLFF,TGTGCCAGCAGCCCGGCGATGGTCCTGGGCGAAAAACTGTTTTTT
.,TRBJ2-2,TRBV5-4,.,CASSLRGGELFF,TGTGCCAGCAGCTTGAGGGGCGGGGAGCTGTTTTTT
many,TRBJ2-1,TRBV4-3,.,CASSQDKPNRDEQFF,TGCGCCAGCAGCCAAGATAAGCCCAACAGGGATGAGCAGTTCTTC
.,TRBJ2-6,TRBV7-9,TRBD1,CASSLGAGGYGANVLTF,TGTGCCAGCAGTTTGGGGGCAGGGGGTTATGGGGCCAACGTCCTGACTTTC
.,TRBJ2-3,TRBV19,TRBD2,CASSPWTSGQSYTQYF,TGTGCCAGTAGTCCTTGGACTAGCGGCCAATCTTATACGCAGTATTTT
.,TRBJ1-4,TRBV29-1,TRBD1,CSVVFHRGPNEKLFF,TGCAGCGTTGTGTTTCACAGGGGGCCCAATGAAAAACTGTTTTTT
.,TRBJ2-2,TRBV6-1,TRBD1,CASSEWGTGGNTGELFF,TGTGCCAGCAGTGAATGGGGGACAGGTGGGAACACCGGGGAGCTGTTTTTT
.,TRBJ2-6,TRBV5-1,.,CASSLGADSGANVLTF,TGCGCCAGCAGCTTGGGTGCGGACTCTGGGGCCAACGTCCTGACTTTC
once,TRBJ2-5,TRBV7-3,.,CASSRGEQETQYF,TGTGCCAGCAGCCGGGGAGAACAAGAGACCCAGTACTTC
.,TRBJ2-2,TRBV7-9,TRBD1,CASSFQQGAGGELFF,TGTGCCAGCAGCTTTCAACAGGGGGCCGGCGGGGAGCTGTTTTTT
.,TRBJ2-5,TRBV6-2/TRBV6-3,TRBD2,CASSYSWETSSAGIQETQYF,TGTGCCAGCAGTTACTCGTGGGAGACTAGCTCGGCCGGGATACAAGAGACCCAGTACTTC
.,TRBJ2-1,TRBV6-6,TRBD2,CASSRAGVSYNEQFF,TGTGCCAGCAGTCGAGCGGGAGTCTCCTACAATGAGCAGTTCTTC
.,TRBJ1-4,TRBV7-2,TRBD1,CASSLEGQGKTNEKLFF,TGTGCCAGCAGCTTAGAGGGACAGGGTAAAACTAATGAAAAACTGTTTTTT